One and the same sample provided the 23 T cell receptor beta chains below, sequenced in a study of graft-versus-host responses after intestinal transplantation. Produced via immunoSEQ multiplex PCR; TCRdb's table is partial and in-frame only. This table has 35,000 to 40,000 clones, around 83% appearing once. The material sequenced was PBMCs, taken approximately 1,000 days after transplant. Receptors originate from a human patient who received an intestinal transplant, so some T cells may come from the graft donor.

V and J are TRBV28 and TRBJ1-5, with D maybe TRBD1 (5 bases). Germline values: CDR1 MDHEN, CDR2 SYDVKM. This CDR3 spans 14 amino acids. V was shortened by 7 bases and J by 6 bases, with 16 bases between the two germline ends. The CDR3 coding sequence is TGTGCCAGCACCCTAAGGGGCCCAGGTCAGCCCCAGCATTTT. This gives the protein CASTLRGPGQPQHF.

The J gene is TRBJ2-3, the V gene TRBV29-1, with a tentative D call TRBD1 (5 bases). CDR1 and CDR2 (germline): SQVTM, ANQGSEA. The V end was cut by 0 bases, the J end by 0 bases, with 13 bases between. This CDR3 spans 16 amino acids. CDR3 coding DNA: TGCAGCGTTGAAGATCCGGAAGACAGAAGCACAGATACGCAGTATTTT. Its translation is CSVEDPEDRSTDTQYF.

The rearrangement uses TRBV18 and TRBJ1-5; D remains ambiguous. This CDR3 contains 13 residues. Germline lookup yields CDR1 KGHSH and CDR2 LQKENI. V was cut by 0 bases and J by 6 bases, with 6 bases left in between. In DNA, the CDR3 is TGTGCCAGCTCACCACCATCAGGTCAGCCCCAGCATTTT. Amino acid sequence: CASSPPSGQPQHF.

This clone was seen just once. V gene TRBV5-1 combines with J gene TRBJ2-3; TRBD2 agrees at 7 bases. The CDR3 contains 16 residues. V was pared by 3 bases and J by 5 bases, with 12 bases of the junction left unmatched. The germline V gene encodes CDR1 SGHRS and CDR2 YFSETQ. The CDR3, as DNA: TGCGCCAGCAGCTCAACAGCGGGGCTTCGAGGAGATACGCAGTATTTT. This sequence encodes CASSSTAGLRGDTQYF.

This clone was detected only once. This chain uses TRBV15 with TRBJ1-2; no definite D call. Germline V gene lookup returns CDR1 LNHNV and CDR2 YYDKDF (reference sequence). The CDR3 sequence is 14 residues long. Trimming pared 0 bases from V and 4 bases from J, leaving 9 bases between. This chain's CDR3 is CATSREVSSYGYTF. The CDR3 DNA reads as TGTGCCACCAGCAGAGAGGTCAGCTCCTATGGCTACACCTTC.

The sample holds one count of this clone. V is TRBV6-5 and J is TRBJ2-1, with no clear D. This CDR3 contains 14 residues. Germline V gene data show CDR1 as MNHEY and CDR2 as SVGAGI. V lost 6 bases, J lost 3 bases, and 12 bases lay in between. The CDR3 sequence is CASRTGRLYNEQFF. The CDR3 region has the DNA TGTGCCAGCAGAACTGGACGGCTCTACAATGAGCAGTTCTTC.

V gene TRBV28 combines with J gene TRBJ1-2; weak D call: TRBD1 (6 bases). Germline lookup yields CDR1 MDHEN and CDR2 SYDVKM. Trimming pared 8 bases from V and 4 bases from J, leaving 11 bases between. This CDR3 comprises 12 residues. This CDR3 is CASAGGFYGYTF. The CDR3 nucleotides are TGTGCCAGCGCTGGGGGCTTCTATGGCTACACCTTC.

The V gene is TRBV28, the J gene TRBJ1-1; TRBD1 matches at 9 bases. The germline V gene encodes CDR1 MDHEN and CDR2 SYDVKM. The CDR3 runs 13 residues. After removal of 5 bases from V and 5 bases from J, the junction contained 3 bases not matched to a gene. The CDR3, as DNA: TGTGCCAGCAGTCCCGGACAGGGGACTGAAGCTTTCTTT. Its translation: CASSPGQGTEAFF.

The chain employs TRBV29-1 and TRBJ2-1; no definite D call. In germline, CDR1 is SQVTM, CDR2 ANQGSEA. The CDR3 has 11 residues. Trimming removed 5 bases from V and 5 bases from J, with 7 bases in between. Here the CDR3 reads CSVLINNEQFF. The CDR3 nucleotides read TGCAGCGTTTTGATAAACAATGAGCAGTTCTTC.

The rearrangement joins TRBV30 to TRBJ2-1, with 8 bases matching TRBD2. The CDR3 length is 15 residues. Germline values: CDR1 GTSNPN, CDR2 SVGIG (reference sequence). The J segment lost 6 bases and the V segment lost 0 bases, leaving 7 bases of the junction unmatched. The CDR3 here is CAWSVRSGGGNEQFF. In DNA, the CDR3 is TGTGCCTGGAGTGTACGAAGCGGGGGAGGCAATGAGCAGTTCTTC.

Only one count was recorded for this clone. This chain links TRBV28 with TRBJ2-3; D perhaps matches TRBD2 (6 bases). CDR1 is MDHEN, CDR2 SYDVKM, per germline. Trimming shortened V by 10 bases and J by 8 bases, and 10 bases separated the two germline ends. The CDR3 extends over 10 amino acids. The CDR3 DNA reads as TGTGCCAAGTTCGGGGGTACGCAGTATTTT. Protein: CAKFGGTQYF. Supplemented by reference TRBV28 and TRBJ2-3, the full variable domain reads DVKVTQSSRYLVKRTGEKVFLECVQDMDHENMFWYRQDPGLGLRLIYFSYDVKMKEKGDIPEGYSVSREKKERFSLILESASTNQTSMYLCAKFGGTQYFGPGTRLTVL.

This chain's CDR3 is CASSETRGQTDTQYF. CDR3 bases: TGTGCCAGCAGTGAAACCCGCGGACAGACAGATACGCAGTATTTT. This rearrangement joins TRBV25-1 to TRBJ2-3, with TRBD1 as a possible D gene (6 bases). V lost 2 bases and J lost 3, with 12 bases in between. Germline V lookup: CDR1 MGHDK, CDR2 SYGVNS. CDR3 length equals 15 residues.

By share, this clone ranks as medium-sized. The chain joins TRBV5-4 to TRBJ1-2, with no clear D. The CDR3 is 13 amino acids. Trimming pared 2 bases from V and 7 bases from J, leaving 12 bases between. In germline, CDR1 is SGHNT, CDR2 YYREEE (reference sequence). The CDR3 region has the DNA TGTGCCAGCAGCTTTGGAGGGCGAGGTGGCTACACCTTC. Translating gives CASSFGGRGGYTF.

This clone was observed a handful of times. The gene calls are TRBV28 and TRBJ1-5, with D perhaps TRBD1 (6 bases). Trimming cost V 7 bases and J 6 bases, with 19 bases left between them. In germline, CDR1 is MDHEN, CDR2 SYDVKM. The CDR3 covers 15 residues. DNA of the CDR3: TGTGCCAGCACCCCGACAGGAGAAATTGGTCAGCCCCAGCATTTT. Amino acids: CASTPTGEIGQPQHF.

This chain connects TRBV5-1 to TRBJ1-1; a weak D match, TRBD1 (5 bases). The CDR3 length is 14 residues. V lost 3 bases, J lost 2 bases, and 11 bases lay in between. Germline CDR1 reads SGHRS; CDR2 reads YFSETQ. The CDR3 is CASSWGTFNTEAFF. In DNA form, the CDR3 reads TGCGCCAGCAGCTGGGGGACTTTCAACACTGAAGCTTTCTTT.

This chain connects TRBV11-2 to TRBJ2-2; the match to TRBD2 covers 8 bases. This CDR3 contains 15 residues. V gave up 2 bases and J gave up 4 bases; unmatched junction bases: 3. Per germline, CDR1 SGHAT and CDR2 FQNNGV. The CDR3 loop is CASSLNGGATGELFF. As DNA, the CDR3 is TGTGCCAGCAGCTTAAACGGGGGGGCCACCGGGGAGCTGTTTTTT.

The chain carries TRBV5-1 and TRBJ1-2; D is unresolved. This CDR3 is 13 amino acids long. Germline V gene sequence: CDR1 SGHRS, CDR2 YFSETQ. V lost 6 bases to trimming and J lost 1 base, with 10 bases between them. The CDR3 loop reads CASKEKFNYGYTF. CDR3 coding DNA: TGCGCCAGCAAAGAGAAATTTAACTATGGCTACACCTTC.

V is TRBV5-1 and J is TRBJ2-2; D unresolved. V was trimmed by 0 bases and J by 0 bases, leaving 9 bases between them. The V gene's germline CDR1 is SGHRS and CDR2 YFSETQ. This CDR3 spans 16 amino acids. This CDR3 reads CASSLGGVSNTGELFF. The CDR3 nucleotides are TGCGCCAGCAGCTTGGGTGGAGTCTCGAACACCGGGGAGCTGTTTTTT.

The chain recombines TRBV6-1 with TRBJ1-1, with D unresolved. The CDR3 is 15 residues long. Trimming pared 1 base from V and 5 bases from J, leaving 14 bases between. Per germline, CDR1 MNHNS and CDR2 SASEGT. CDR3 nucleotides: TGTGCCAGCAGTGAAGAGGAGGGAGGAGGGACTGAAGCTTTCTTT. The encoded protein is CASSEEEGGGTEAFF.

The rearrangement links TRBV23-1 to TRBJ2-7; D remains ambiguous. Being an ORF, TRBV23-1 has a function that is uncertain. This CDR3 contains 9 residues. CDR3 DNA: TGCGCGCGATCGTACGAGCAGTACTTC. The encoded protein is CARSYEQYF.

This sequence joins TRBV27 and TRBJ1-6; 8 bases map to TRBD1. Germline trimming cut 6 bases from V and 6 bases from J; bases unmatched to any gene: 10. The CDR3 covers 16 residues. Germline assignment: CDR1 MNHEY and CDR2 SMNVEV (reference sequence). The CDR3 nucleotides read TGTGCCAGCAGCCGACAGGGGACTTTAAGTAATTCACCCCTCCACTTT. Translation: CASSRQGTLSNSPLHF.

V and J are TRBV6-1 and TRBJ2-5, with TRBD1 identical over 7 bases. CDR3 length: 15 residues. The germline CDR1 and CDR2 sequences are MNHNS and SASEGT. J lost 2 bases, V lost 0 bases, and 3 bases had no gene match. CDR3 in DNA: TGTGCCAGCAGTGAAGCGTGGACAGGACAAGAGACCCAGTACTTC. Translation gives CASSEAWTGQETQYF.

The chain couples TRBV4-1 to TRBJ2-2; TRBD1 or TRBD2 may be the D gene (5 bases each). The germline V and J ends were trimmed by 5 bases and 1 base, with 8 bases remaining between them. The germline gives CDR1 MGHRA, CDR2 YSYEKL. This CDR3 contains 14 residues. This CDR3 is CASSVGENTGELFF. DNA for the CDR3: TGCGCCAGCAGCGTGGGGGAGAACACCGGGGAGCTGTTTTTT.